This TCR beta chain was obtained from a study of regulatory T cells in long-lasting Graves disease. CDR1 and CDR2 from the germline V gene are SGHRS and YFSETQ. With V trimmed by 0 bases and J by 1 base, 0 bases remained unmatched. This CDR3 is built from 15 residues. Time point indicated: newly diagnosed GD, antithyroid drugs for less than 3 months. PBMC-extracted RNA yielded the TCR library. At least ten counts were recorded for this clonotype. For TCR beta, libraries came from iRepertoire HTBI primers and Arm-PCR of CDR3 regions. Using its own MiXCR run on the multiplex PCR reads, TCRdb lists one record per CDR3 protein. Of 400,000 to 500,000 distinct CDR3 sequences in the sample, roughly 15% were seen once. The same sample was also studied in work on T cells in Graves' hyperthyroidism and ophthalmopathy. That work contributes: Clinicians diagnosed patients from clinical symptoms, serum thyroxine and TRAb, thyroid ultrasound and orbital computed tomography.

The rearrangement links TRBV5-1 to TRBJ2-2; 7 nucleotides agree with TRBD1. This specimen was peripheral blood mononuclear cells (PBMCs), taken at new diagnosis, from a patient treated with antithyroid drugs. This receptor was obtained from a woman in her late teens or twenties with Graves disease. The CDR3 nucleotides read TGCGCCAGCAGCTTGGGGACAGGGAACACCGGGGAGCTGTTTTTT. It yields the protein CASSLGTGNTGELFF. Variable domain in full (rest from reference TRBV5-1 and TRBJ2-2): KAGVTQTPRYLIKTRGQQVTLSCSPISGHRSVSWYQQTPGQGLQFLFEYFSETQRNKGNFPGRFSGRQFSNSRSEMNVSTLELGDSALYLCASSLGTGNTGELFFGEGSRLTVL.